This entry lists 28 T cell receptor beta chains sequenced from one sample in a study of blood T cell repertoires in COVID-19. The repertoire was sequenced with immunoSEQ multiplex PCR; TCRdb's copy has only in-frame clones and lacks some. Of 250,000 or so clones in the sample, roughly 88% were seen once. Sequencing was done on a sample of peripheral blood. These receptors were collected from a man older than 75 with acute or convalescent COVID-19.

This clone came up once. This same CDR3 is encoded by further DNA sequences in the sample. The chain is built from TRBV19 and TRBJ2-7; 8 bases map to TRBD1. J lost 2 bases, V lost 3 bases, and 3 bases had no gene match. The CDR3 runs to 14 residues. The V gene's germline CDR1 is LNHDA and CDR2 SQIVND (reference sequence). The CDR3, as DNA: TGTGCCAGTAGTATCGGGACAGGCCCCTACGAGCAGTACTTC. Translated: CASSIGTGPYEQYF.

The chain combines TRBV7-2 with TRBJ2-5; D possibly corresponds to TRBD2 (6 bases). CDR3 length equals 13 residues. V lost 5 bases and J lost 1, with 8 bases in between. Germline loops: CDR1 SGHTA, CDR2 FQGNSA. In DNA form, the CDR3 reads TGTGCCAGCAGCAGGGGAGGCCAAGAGACCCAGTACTTC. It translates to CASSRGGQETQYF.

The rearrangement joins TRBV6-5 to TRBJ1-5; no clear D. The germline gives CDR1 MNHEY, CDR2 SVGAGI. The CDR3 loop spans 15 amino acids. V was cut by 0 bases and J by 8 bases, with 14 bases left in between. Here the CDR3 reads CASSYSGPSGKPQHF. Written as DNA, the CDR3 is TGTGCCAGCAGTTACTCCGGGCCGTCGGGGAAGCCCCAGCATTTT.

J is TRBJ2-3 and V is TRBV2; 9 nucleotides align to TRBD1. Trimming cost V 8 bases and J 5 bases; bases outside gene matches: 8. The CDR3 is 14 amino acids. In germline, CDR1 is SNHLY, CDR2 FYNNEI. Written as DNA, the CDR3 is TGTGCCAGCCTCCCCCCGGGACAGGGAGATACGCAGTATTTT. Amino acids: CASLPPGQGDTQYF.

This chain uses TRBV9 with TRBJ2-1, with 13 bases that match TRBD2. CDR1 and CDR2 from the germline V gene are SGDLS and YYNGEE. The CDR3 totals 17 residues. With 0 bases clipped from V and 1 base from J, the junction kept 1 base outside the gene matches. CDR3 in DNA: TGTGCCAGCAGCGTAGCGACTAGCGGGGGGTCCTACAATGAGCAGTTCTTC. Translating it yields CASSVATSGGSYNEQFF.

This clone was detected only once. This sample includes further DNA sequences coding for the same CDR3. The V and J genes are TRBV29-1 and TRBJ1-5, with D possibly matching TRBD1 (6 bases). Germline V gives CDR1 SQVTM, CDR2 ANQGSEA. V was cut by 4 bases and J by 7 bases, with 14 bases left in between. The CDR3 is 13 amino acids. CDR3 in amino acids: CSVGGQGNQPQHF. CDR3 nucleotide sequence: TGCAGCGTTGGGGGGCAGGGGAACCAGCCCCAGCATTTT.

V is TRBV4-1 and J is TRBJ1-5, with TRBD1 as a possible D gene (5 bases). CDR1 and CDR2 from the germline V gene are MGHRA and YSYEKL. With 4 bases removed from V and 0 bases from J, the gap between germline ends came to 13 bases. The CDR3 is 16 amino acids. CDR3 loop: CASSLDTTYSNQPQHF. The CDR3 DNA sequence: TGCGCCAGCAGCCTGGACACCACCTATAGCAATCAGCCCCAGCATTTT.

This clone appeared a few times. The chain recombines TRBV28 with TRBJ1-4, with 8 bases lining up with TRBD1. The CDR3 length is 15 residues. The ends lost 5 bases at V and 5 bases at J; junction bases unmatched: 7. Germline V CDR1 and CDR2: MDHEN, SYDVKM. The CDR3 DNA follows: TGTGCCAGCAGTCTCCTGGGACAGGAAAATGAAAAACTGTTTTTT. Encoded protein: CASSLLGQENEKLFF.

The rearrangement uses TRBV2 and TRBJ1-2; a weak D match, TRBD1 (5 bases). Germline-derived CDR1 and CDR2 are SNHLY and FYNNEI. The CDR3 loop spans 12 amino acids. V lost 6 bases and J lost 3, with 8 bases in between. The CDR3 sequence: CASRRDDYGYTF. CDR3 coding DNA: TGTGCCAGCAGGCGGGACGACTATGGCTACACCTTC.

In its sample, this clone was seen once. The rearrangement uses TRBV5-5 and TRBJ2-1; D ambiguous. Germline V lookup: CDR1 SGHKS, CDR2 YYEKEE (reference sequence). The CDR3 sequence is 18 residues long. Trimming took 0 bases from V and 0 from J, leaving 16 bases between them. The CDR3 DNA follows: TGTGCCAGCAGCTTGGCAGAGTCTACCTACAGCTCCTACAATGAGCAGTTCTTC. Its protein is CASSLAESTYSSYNEQFF.

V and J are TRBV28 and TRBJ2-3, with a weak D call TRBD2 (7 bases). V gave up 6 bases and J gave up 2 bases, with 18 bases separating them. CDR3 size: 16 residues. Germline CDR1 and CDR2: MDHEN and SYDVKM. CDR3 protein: CASSPAGRGLTDTQYF. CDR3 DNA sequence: TGTGCCAGCAGCCCTGCCGGGCGGGGGCTCACAGATACGCAGTATTTT.

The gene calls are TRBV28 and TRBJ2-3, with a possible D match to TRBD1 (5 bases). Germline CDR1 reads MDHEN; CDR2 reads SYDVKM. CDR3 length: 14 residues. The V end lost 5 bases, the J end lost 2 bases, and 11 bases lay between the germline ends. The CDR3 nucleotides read TGTGCCAGCAGTCCCGACAGCTTCACAGATACGCAGTATTTT. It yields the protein CASSPDSFTDTQYF.

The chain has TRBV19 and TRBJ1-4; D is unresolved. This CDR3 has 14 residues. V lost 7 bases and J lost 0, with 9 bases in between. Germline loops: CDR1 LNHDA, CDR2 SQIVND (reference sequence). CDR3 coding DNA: TGTGCCAGTACCGTCCTTGCAACTAATGAAAAACTGTTTTTT. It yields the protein CASTVLATNEKLFF.

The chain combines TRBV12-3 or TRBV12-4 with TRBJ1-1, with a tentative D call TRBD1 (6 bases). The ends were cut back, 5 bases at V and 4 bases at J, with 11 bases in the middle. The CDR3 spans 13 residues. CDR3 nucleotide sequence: TGTGCCAGCAGTGCTAGCAGGGGCACTGAAGCTTTCTTT. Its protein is CASSASRGTEAFF.

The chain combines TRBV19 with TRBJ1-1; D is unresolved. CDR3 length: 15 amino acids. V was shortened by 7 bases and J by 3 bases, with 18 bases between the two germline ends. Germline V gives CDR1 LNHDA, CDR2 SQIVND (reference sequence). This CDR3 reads CASKGDFKGHTEAFF. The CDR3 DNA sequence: TGTGCCAGTAAGGGAGACTTCAAGGGCCACACTGAAGCTTTCTTT.

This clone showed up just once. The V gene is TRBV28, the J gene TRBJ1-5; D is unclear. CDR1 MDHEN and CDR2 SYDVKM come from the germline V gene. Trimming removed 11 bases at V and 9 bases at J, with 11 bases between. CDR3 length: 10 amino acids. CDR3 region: CACPTRPQHF. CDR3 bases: TGTGCCTGCCCTACTCGGCCCCAGCATTTT. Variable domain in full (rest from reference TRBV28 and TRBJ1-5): DVKVTQSSRYLVKRTGEKVFLECVQDMDHENMFWYRQDPGLGLRLIYFSYDVKMKEKGDIPEGYSVSREKKERFSLILESASTNQTSMYLCACPTRPQHFGDGTRLSIL.

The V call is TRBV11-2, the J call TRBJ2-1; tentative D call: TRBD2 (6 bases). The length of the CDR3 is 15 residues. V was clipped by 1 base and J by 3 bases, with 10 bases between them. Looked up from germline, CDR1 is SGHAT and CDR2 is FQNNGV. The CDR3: CASSLALGGYNEQFF. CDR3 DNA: TGTGCCAGCAGCTTAGCACTGGGGGGCTACAATGAGCAGTTCTTC.

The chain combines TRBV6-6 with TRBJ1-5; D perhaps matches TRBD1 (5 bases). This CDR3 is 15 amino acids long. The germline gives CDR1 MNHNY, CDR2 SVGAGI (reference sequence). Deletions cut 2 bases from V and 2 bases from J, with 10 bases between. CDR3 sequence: CASSYGQGGNQPQHF. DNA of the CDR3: TGTGCCAGCAGTTACGGGCAGGGTGGCAATCAGCCCCAGCATTTT.

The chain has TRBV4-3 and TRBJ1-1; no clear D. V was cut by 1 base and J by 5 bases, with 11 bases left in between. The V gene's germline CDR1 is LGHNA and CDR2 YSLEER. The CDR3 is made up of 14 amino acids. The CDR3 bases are TGCGCCAGCAGCCAAGTACAGATTGGAACTGAAGCTTTCTTT. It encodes CASSQVQIGTEAFF.

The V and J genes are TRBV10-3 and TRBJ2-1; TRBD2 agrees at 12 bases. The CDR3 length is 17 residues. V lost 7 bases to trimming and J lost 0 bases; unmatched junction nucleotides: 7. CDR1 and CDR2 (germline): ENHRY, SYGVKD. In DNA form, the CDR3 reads TGTGCCATCATTGGGACTAGCGGGTTGAGCTCCTACAATGAGCAGTTCTTC. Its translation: CAIIGTSGLSSYNEQFF.

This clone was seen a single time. The CDR3 here is CASRKTGLAGNKQYF. The CDR3 DNA reads TGTGCCAGCAGGAAAACGGGACTAGCGGGGAACAAGCAGTACTTC. The chain carries TRBV7-2 and TRBJ2-7; 13 bases agree with TRBD2. V trimming: 6 bases; J trimming: 8 bases; junction bases outside the gene matches: 10. Germline V gene data show CDR1 as SGHTA and CDR2 as FQGNSA. The CDR3 has 15 residues.

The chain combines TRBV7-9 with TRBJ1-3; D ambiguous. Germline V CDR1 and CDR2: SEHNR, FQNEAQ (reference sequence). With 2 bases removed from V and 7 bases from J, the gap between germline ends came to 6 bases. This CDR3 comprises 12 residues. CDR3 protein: CASSLRRNTIYF. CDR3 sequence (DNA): TGTGCCAGCAGCTTACGGAGGAACACCATATATTTT.

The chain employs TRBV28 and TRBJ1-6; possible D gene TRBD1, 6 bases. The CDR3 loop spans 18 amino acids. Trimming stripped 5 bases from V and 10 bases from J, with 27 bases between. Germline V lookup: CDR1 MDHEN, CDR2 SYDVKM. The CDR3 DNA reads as TGTGCCAGCAGTCCAGCCCCCGGGAACAGGGTTGACAAGTCACCCCTCCACTTT. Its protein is CASSPAPGNRVDKSPLHF.

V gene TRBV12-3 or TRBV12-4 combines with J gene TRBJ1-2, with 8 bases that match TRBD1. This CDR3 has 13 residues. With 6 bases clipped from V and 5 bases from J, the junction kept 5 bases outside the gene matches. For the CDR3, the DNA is TGTGCCAGCAGCATGACAGGGGTTTATGGCTACACCTTC. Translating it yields CASSMTGVYGYTF.

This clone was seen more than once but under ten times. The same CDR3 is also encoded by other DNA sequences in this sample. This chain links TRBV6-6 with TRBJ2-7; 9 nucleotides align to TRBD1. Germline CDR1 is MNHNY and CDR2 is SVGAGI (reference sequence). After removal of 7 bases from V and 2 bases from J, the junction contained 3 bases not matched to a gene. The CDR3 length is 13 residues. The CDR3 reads CASMTGGTYEQYF. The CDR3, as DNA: TGTGCCAGCATGACAGGGGGAACCTACGAGCAGTACTTC.

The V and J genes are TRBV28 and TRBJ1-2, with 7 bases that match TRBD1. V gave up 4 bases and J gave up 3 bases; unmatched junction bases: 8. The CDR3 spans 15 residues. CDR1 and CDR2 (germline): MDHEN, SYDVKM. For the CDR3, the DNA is TGTGCCAGCAGTTCCCCCGGGACAGAGTACTATGGCTACACCTTC. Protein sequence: CASSSPGTEYYGYTF.

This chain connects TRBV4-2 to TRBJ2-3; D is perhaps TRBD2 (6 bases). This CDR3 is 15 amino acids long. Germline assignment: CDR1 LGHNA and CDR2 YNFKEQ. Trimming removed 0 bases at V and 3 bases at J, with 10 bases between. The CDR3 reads CASSQDPAGTDTQYF. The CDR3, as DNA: TGTGCCAGCAGCCAAGACCCAGCGGGTACAGATACGCAGTATTTT.

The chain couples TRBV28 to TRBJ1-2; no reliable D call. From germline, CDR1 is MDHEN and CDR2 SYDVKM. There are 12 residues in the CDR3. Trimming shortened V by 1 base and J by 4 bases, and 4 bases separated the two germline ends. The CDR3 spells CASSLSVYGYTF. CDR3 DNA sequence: TGTGCCAGCAGTTTATCGGTCTATGGCTACACCTTC.